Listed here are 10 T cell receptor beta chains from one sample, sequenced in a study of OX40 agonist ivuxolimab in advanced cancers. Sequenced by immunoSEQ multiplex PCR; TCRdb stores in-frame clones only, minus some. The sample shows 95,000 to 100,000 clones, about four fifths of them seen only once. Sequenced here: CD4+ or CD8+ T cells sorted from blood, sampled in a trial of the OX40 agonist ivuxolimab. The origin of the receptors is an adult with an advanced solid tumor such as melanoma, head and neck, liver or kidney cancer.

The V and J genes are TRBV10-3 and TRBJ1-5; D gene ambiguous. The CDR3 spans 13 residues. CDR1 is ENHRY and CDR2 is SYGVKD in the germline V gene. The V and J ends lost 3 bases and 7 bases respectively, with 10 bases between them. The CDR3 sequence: CAISDGGSQPQHF. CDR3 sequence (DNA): TGTGCCATCAGTGATGGTGGTTCCCAGCCCCAGCATTTT.

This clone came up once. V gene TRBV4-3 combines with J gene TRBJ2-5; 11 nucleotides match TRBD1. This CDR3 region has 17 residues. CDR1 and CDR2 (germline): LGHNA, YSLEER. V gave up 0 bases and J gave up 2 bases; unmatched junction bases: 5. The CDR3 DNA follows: TGCGCCAGCAGCCAAGACGGGGGGACAGGGGGTCAAGAGACCCAGTACTTC. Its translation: CASSQDGGTGGQETQYF.

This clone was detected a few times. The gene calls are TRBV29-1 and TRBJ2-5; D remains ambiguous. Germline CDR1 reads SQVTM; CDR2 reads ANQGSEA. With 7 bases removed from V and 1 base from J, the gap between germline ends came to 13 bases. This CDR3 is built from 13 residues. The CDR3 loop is CSARRGSQETQYF. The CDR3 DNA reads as TGCAGCGCCCGCCGAGGCAGCCAAGAGACCCAGTACTTC.

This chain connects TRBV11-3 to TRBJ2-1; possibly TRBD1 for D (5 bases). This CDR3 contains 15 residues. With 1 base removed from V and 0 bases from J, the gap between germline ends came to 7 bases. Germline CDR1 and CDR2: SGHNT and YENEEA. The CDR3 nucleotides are TGTGCCAGCAGCTTAGGAAGGGGCTCCTACAATGAGCAGTTCTTC. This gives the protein CASSLGRGSYNEQFF.

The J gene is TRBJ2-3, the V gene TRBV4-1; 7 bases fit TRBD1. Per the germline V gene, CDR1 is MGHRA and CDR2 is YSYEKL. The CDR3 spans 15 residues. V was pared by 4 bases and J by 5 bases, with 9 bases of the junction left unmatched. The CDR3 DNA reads TGCGCCAGCAGCCGGAATACAGGGGAAGGAGATACGCAGTATTTT. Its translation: CASSRNTGEGDTQYF.

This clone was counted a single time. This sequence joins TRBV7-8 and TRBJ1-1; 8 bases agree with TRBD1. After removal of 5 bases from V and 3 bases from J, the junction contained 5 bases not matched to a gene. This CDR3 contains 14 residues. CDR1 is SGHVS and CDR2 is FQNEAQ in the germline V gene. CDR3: CASSEQTGDTEAFF. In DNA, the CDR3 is TGTGCCAGCAGCGAGCAGACAGGGGACACTGAAGCTTTCTTT.

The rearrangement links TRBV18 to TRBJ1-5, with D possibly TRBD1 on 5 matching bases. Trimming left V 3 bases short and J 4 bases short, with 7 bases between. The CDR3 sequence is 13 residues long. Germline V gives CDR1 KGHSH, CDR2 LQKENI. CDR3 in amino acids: CASSPGVNQPQHF. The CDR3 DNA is TGTGCCAGCTCACCGGGGGTAAATCAGCCCCAGCATTTT.

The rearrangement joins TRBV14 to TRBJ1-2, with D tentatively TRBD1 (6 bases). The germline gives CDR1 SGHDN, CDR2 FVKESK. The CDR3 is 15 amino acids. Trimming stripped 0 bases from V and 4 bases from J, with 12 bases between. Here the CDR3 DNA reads TGTGCCAGCAGCCAAGATTTGAGGACAGCCTATGGCTACACCTTC. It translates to CASSQDLRTAYGYTF.

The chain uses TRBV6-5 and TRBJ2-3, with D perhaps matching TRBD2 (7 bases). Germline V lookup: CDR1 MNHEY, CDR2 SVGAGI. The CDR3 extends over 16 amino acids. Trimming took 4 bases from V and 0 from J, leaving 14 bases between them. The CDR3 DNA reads TGTGCCAGCAGTTCCCCCCCGGGGGGCAGCACAGATACGCAGTATTTT. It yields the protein CASSSPPGGSTDTQYF.

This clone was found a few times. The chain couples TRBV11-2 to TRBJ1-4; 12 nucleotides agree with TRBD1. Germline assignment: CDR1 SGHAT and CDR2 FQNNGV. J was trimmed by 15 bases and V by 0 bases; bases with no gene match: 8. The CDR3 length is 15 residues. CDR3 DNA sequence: TGTGCCAGCAGCTTAGACGGGACAGGGGGCTTGGTCATGTTTTTT. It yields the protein CASSLDGTGGLVMFF.